The 24 T cell receptor beta chains in this list originate from one sample, sequenced in a study of control samples from healthy donors and cancer patients. Sequencing used immunoSEQ multiplex PCR; TCRdb keeps in-frame clones, though not all of them. The repertoire consists of some 40,000 clones, with about 94% occurring once and the leading ten covering more than 20%. The specimen was blood. The receptor set was obtained from a man aged 60 to 69 in good health.

The V call is TRBV2, the J call TRBJ2-7; TRBD1 aligns across 10 bases. The CDR3 loop spans 15 amino acids. Germline assignment: CDR1 SNHLY and CDR2 FYNNEI. J was trimmed by 2 bases and V by 7 bases; bases with no gene match: 8. The chain's CDR3 is CASTSPGQGTYEQYF. The CDR3 region has the DNA TGTGCCAGCACAAGTCCGGGACAGGGGACCTACGAGCAGTACTTC.

The V call is TRBV3-1 (or the pseudogene TRBV3-2), the J call TRBJ1-1; D remains unclear. The V gene's germline CDR1 is LGHDT and CDR2 YNNKEL (reference sequence). The ends were cut back, 5 bases at V and 4 bases at J, with 14 bases in the middle. The CDR3 covers 14 residues. The CDR3 spells CASSERWRATEAFF. The CDR3 DNA sequence: TGTGCCAGCAGCGAAAGATGGAGGGCCACTGAAGCTTTCTTT.

The chain combines TRBV2 with TRBJ2-1, with D possibly matching TRBD2 (7 bases). The CDR3 sequence is 19 residues long. Trimming pared 1 base from V and 0 bases from J, leaving 19 bases between. Germline assignment: CDR1 SNHLY and CDR2 FYNNEI. Here the CDR3 reads CASSEEGMGGLRSYNEQFF. In nucleotides, the CDR3 is TGTGCCAGCAGTGAAGAAGGGATGGGGGGGCTACGCTCCTACAATGAGCAGTTCTTC.

This chain links TRBV27 with TRBJ2-3; TRBD2 matches 13 bases. The CDR3 runs 18 residues. V shed 5 bases, J shed 0 bases, and the junction held 8 bases outside the gene matches. Germline CDR1 reads MNHEY; CDR2 reads SMNVEV (reference sequence). The CDR3 sequence is CASSPRLAGGPSTDTQYF. DNA for the CDR3: TGTGCCAGCAGTCCCAGACTAGCGGGAGGACCGAGCACAGATACGCAGTATTTT.

In this sample, this clone turned up once. The genes are TRBV5-5 and TRBJ2-1; TRBD2 might be the D (6 bases). The V and J ends lost 5 bases and 6 bases respectively, with 15 bases between them. CDR1 is SGHKS, CDR2 YYEKEE, per germline (reference sequence). The CDR3 sequence is 14 residues long. The DNA for the CDR3 is TGTGCCAGCAGTCGGGACCTCGGGAGCAATGAGCAGTTCTTC. Protein product: CASSRDLGSNEQFF.

This chain links TRBV11-3 with TRBJ1-2, with D unresolved. The CDR3 has 14 amino acids. Deletions cut 5 bases from V and 3 bases from J, with 13 bases between. Per the germline V gene, CDR1 is SGHNT and CDR2 is YENEEA. The CDR3 is CASSPGWTDYGYTF. In nucleotides, the CDR3 is TGTGCCAGCAGCCCAGGATGGACGGACTATGGCTACACCTTC.

The CDR3 DNA follows: TGCGCCAGCAGCTATACTAGCGGGAGCCCCTACGAGCAGTACTTC. Protein: CASSYTSGSPYEQYF. V is TRBV5-1 and J is TRBJ2-7, with 11 bases matching TRBD2. J gave up 2 bases and V 3 bases, and 4 bases lay outside the gene matches. Germline loops: CDR1 SGHRS, CDR2 YFSETQ. This CDR3 spans 15 amino acids.

The chain carries TRBV20-1 and TRBJ2-3, with 10 bases matching TRBD2. Trimming cost V 3 bases and J 3 bases; bases outside gene matches: 9. The CDR3 loop spans 16 amino acids. CDR1 is DFQATT, CDR2 SNEGSKA, per germline (reference sequence). The CDR3 coding sequence is TGCAGTGCTAGTTTTCCTAGCGGGAGAAAAACAGATACGCAGTATTTT. Its protein is CSASFPSGRKTDTQYF.

V is TRBV27 and J is TRBJ1-2; D is perhaps TRBD1 (5 bases). Germline-derived CDR1 and CDR2 are MNHEY and SMNVEV (reference sequence). Trimming pared 2 bases from V and 1 base from J, leaving 17 bases between. The length of the CDR3 is 17 residues. The CDR3 spells CASSLALYVQDNYGYTF. CDR3 coding DNA: TGTGCCAGCAGTTTAGCCCTGTACGTACAGGATAACTATGGCTACACCTTC.

This rearrangement joins TRBV30 to TRBJ1-1; 8 bases map to TRBD1. The CDR3 spans 14 residues. With 4 bases clipped from V and 4 bases from J, the junction kept 8 bases outside the gene matches. Germline V lookup: CDR1 GTSNPN, CDR2 SVGIG (reference sequence). CDR3 sequence: CAWKMGTGPTEAFF. The CDR3 nucleotides read TGTGCCTGGAAGATGGGGACAGGCCCCACTGAAGCTTTCTTT.

V gene TRBV3-1 (or the pseudogene TRBV3-2) combines with J gene TRBJ1-2; D might be TRBD1 (5 bases). V was cut by 0 bases and J by 8 bases, with 13 bases left in between. There are 14 residues in the CDR3. The germline V gene has CDR1 LGHDT and CDR2 YNNKEL (reference sequence). The CDR3 sequence: CASSQDLRGGGYTF. CDR3 coding DNA: TGTGCCAGCAGCCAAGATTTGCGGGGCGGGGGCTACACCTTC.

The chain links TRBV30 to TRBJ1-2, with D maybe TRBD1 (5 bases). Per germline, CDR1 GTSNPN and CDR2 SVGIG (reference sequence). Trimming stripped 5 bases from V and 2 bases from J, with 15 bases between. The CDR3 is 14 residues long. For the CDR3, the DNA is TGTGCCTGGTCCCCAGGGACGCCGAACTATGGCTACACCTTC. This encodes CAWSPGTPNYGYTF.

This clone was seen just once. The V call is TRBV11-3, the J call TRBJ2-1; D remains unclear. The V gene lost 3 bases and the J gene lost 7 bases, with 7 bases spanning the gap. Germline assignment: CDR1 SGHNT and CDR2 YENEEA. The CDR3 loop spans 12 amino acids. The CDR3 region has the DNA TGTGCCAGCAGCTTGTCTACTAATGAGCAGTTCTTC. It encodes CASSLSTNEQFF. Looking up the rest from reference TRBV11-3 and TRBJ2-1 gives the full variable domain: EAGVVQSPRYKIIEKKQPVAFWCNPISGHNTLYWYLQNLGQGPELLIRYENEEAVDDSQLPKDRFSAERLKGVDSTLKIQPAELGDSAVYLCASSLSTNEQFFGPGTRLTVL.

The rearrangement links TRBV19 to TRBJ1-3; no clear D gene. This CDR3 spans 15 amino acids. The V and J ends lost 5 bases and 0 bases respectively, with 11 bases between them. The V gene's germline CDR1 is LNHDA and CDR2 SQIVND (reference sequence). CDR3 in amino acids: CASSHRAYSGNTIYF. CDR3 sequence (DNA): TGTGCCAGTAGTCACCGGGCCTACTCTGGAAACACCATATATTTT.

In this sample, this clone turned up once. The chain couples TRBV18 to TRBJ1-2, with TRBD1 identical over 8 bases. The V gene end was trimmed by 2 bases and the J gene end by 4 bases; junction bases not matched to a gene: 9. The CDR3 contains 16 residues. Per the germline V gene, CDR1 is KGHSH and CDR2 is LQKENI. CDR3 residues: CASSPGTGERIYGYTF. DNA for the CDR3: TGTGCCAGCTCACCAGGGACAGGAGAAAGGATCTATGGCTACACCTTC.

The V and J genes are TRBV23-1 and TRBJ2-7, with D maybe TRBD1 (5 bases). TRBV23-1 is identified as an open reading frame with a role that is uncertain. Deletions cut 4 bases from V and 3 bases from J, with 13 bases between. The CDR3 consists of 14 residues. CDR3 residues: CASSPADRLYEQYF. For the CDR3, the DNA is TGCGCCAGCAGTCCGGCAGACAGACTCTACGAGCAGTACTTC.

The V gene is TRBV30, the J gene TRBJ2-7; maybe TRBD1 (6 bases). Germline V gene sequence: CDR1 GTSNPN, CDR2 SVGIG (reference sequence). V was clipped by 4 bases and J by 4 bases, with 20 bases between them. The length of the CDR3 is 15 residues. The CDR3 protein is CAWNPPWDTFYEQYF. The CDR3 DNA reads TGTGCCTGGAACCCACCCTGGGACACATTTTACGAGCAGTACTTC. Supplemented by reference TRBV30 and TRBJ2-7, the full variable domain reads SQTIHQWPATLVQPVGSPLSLECTVEGTSNPNLYWYRQAAGRGLQLLFYSVGIGQISSEVPQNLSASRPQDRQFILSSKKLLLSDSGFYLCAWNPPWDTFYEQYFGPGTRLTVT.

The rearrangement uses TRBV15 and TRBJ2-7; D possibly corresponds to TRBD2 (6 bases). Germline V CDR1 and CDR2: LNHNV, YYDKDF (reference sequence). The ends were cut back, 4 bases at V and 6 bases at J, with 22 bases in the middle. The CDR3 extends over 16 amino acids. CDR3: CATSIGPPTRSVEQYF. In nucleotides, the CDR3 is TGTGCCACCAGCATTGGCCCCCCGACTAGGTCGGTCGAGCAGTACTTC.

The V and J genes are TRBV27 and TRBJ2-2; D unclear. Trimming removed 5 bases at V and 1 base at J, with 8 bases between. Germline V lookup: CDR1 MNHEY, CDR2 SMNVEV (reference sequence). This CDR3 is built from 14 residues. CDR3 nucleotides: TGTGCCAGCAGTCCCGAATGGAACACCGGGGAGCTGTTTTTT. Translating gives CASSPEWNTGELFF.

The chain employs TRBV5-1 and TRBJ1-5, with 10 nucleotides matching TRBD1. The V gene's germline CDR1 is SGHRS and CDR2 YFSETQ. Trimming took 4 bases from V and 6 from J; bases not matched to a gene: 7. The CDR3 spans 15 residues. The CDR3 loop reads CASSLWTGGGQPQHF. As DNA, the CDR3 is TGCGCCAGCAGCCTATGGACAGGGGGGGGTCAGCCCCAGCATTTT.

The rearrangement uses TRBV6-5 and TRBJ2-3; 7 nucleotides agree with TRBD1. The CDR3 sequence is 14 residues long. With V trimmed by 2 bases and J by 5 bases, 4 bases remained unmatched. CDR1 is MNHEY, CDR2 SVGAGI, per germline. The CDR3 coding sequence is TGTGCCAGCAGTTACCGGGACAGAGGAGATACGCAGTATTTT. This sequence encodes CASSYRDRGDTQYF.

In this sample, this clone turned up once. The chain has TRBV5-1 and TRBJ2-5; D might be TRBD1 (6 bases). The CDR3 is made up of 13 amino acids. Germline V gives CDR1 SGHRS, CDR2 YFSETQ. Trimming took 3 bases from V and 5 from J, leaving 11 bases between them. The CDR3 protein is CASSSQGTETQYF. CDR3 DNA: TGCGCCAGCAGCTCCCAGGGGACGGAGACCCAGTACTTC.

V is TRBV11-2 and J is TRBJ2-5; D remains unclear. V lost 1 base and J 2 bases, leaving 5 bases between the germline ends. The CDR3 covers 13 residues. Germline assignment: CDR1 SGHAT and CDR2 FQNNGV. CDR3 sequence (DNA): TGTGCCAGCAGCTTAGGGCAGCAAGAGACCCAGTACTTC. This sequence encodes CASSLGQQETQYF.

The V gene is TRBV24-1, the J gene TRBJ2-3, with 8 bases that match TRBD1. Trimming cost V 5 bases and J 7 bases; bases outside gene matches: 10. Germline V gives CDR1 KGHDR, CDR2 SFDVKD. CDR3 length: 15 amino acids. As DNA, the CDR3 is TGTGCCACCAGTGGGGGACAGGCTCCTCCAAATACGCAGTATTTT. It specifies CATSGGQAPPNTQYF.